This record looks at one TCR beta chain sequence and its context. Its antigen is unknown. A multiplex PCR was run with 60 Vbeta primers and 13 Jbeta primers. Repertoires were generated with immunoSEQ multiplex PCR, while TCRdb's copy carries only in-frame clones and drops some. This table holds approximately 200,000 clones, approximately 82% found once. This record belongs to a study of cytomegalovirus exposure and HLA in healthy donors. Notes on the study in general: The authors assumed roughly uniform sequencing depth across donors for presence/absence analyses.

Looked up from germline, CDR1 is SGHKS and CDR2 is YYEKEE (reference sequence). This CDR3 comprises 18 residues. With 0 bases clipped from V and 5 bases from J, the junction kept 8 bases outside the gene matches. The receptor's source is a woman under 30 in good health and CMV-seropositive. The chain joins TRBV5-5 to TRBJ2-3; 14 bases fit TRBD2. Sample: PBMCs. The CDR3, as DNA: TGTGCCAGCAGCTTGGTGACTAGCGGGGGGGCCTATAGAGATACGCAGTATTTT. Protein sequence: CASSLVTSGGAYRDTQYF.